This TCR beta chain is from a study of blood T cell repertoires in COVID-19. Looking at the study overall: From T cells, B-cell-depleted T cells, or PBMCs came the material, which was cDNA or gDNA.

Profiling relied on immunoSEQ multiplex PCR, and the TCRdb table lists in-frame clones only, not all of them. The table lists about 230,000 clones, nearly 90% of them singletons. Enrolled through a virtual design, the participants were between roughly 18 and 95 years of age and came from roughly 22 US areas. The CDR3 contains 17 residues. V gave up 2 bases and J gave up 3 bases, with 19 bases separating them. The germline CDR1 and CDR2 sequences are SEHNR and FQNEAQ (reference sequence). The origin of this receptor is a woman in her 30s with acute COVID-19. Sequencing was performed on PBMCs or T cells enriched from blood (not recorded which). The V call is TRBV7-9, the J call TRBJ1-1; D is unresolved. CDR3 loop: CASSLSRSAQRDTEAFF. CDR3 DNA sequence: TGTGCCAGCAGCTTATCCCGGTCAGCCCAGAGGGACACTGAAGCTTTCTTT. Full variable domain (rest looked up from reference TRBV7-9 and TRBJ1-1): DTGVSQNPRHKITKRGQNVTFRCDPISEHNRLYWYRQTLGQGPEFLTYFQNEAQLEKSRLLSDRFSAERPKGSFSTLEIQRTEQGDSAMYLCASSLSRSAQRDTEAFFGQGTRLTVV.